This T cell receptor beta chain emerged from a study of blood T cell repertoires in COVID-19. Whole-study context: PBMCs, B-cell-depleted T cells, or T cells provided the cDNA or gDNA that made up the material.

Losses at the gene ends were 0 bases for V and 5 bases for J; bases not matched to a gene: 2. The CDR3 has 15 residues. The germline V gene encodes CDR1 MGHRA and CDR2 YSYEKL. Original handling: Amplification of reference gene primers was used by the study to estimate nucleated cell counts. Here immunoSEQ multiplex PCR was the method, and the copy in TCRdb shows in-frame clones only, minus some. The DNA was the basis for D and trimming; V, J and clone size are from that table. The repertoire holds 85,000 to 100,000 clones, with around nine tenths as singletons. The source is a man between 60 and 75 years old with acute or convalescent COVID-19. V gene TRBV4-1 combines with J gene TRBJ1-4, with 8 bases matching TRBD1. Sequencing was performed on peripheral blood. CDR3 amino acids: CASSQDTGGNEKLFF. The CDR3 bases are TGCGCCAGCAGCCAAGATACAGGGGGAAATGAAAAACTGTTTTTT.